The clone carrying this T cell receptor (beta chain) has more than one count but fewer than ten. The antigen is unknown. CDR3 length: 16 residues. CDR1 SGHRS and CDR2 YFSETQ come from the germline V gene. V trimming: 4 bases; J trimming: 8 bases; junction bases outside the gene matches: 10. The data were taken from a study of T cells in Graves' hyperthyroidism and ophthalmopathy. Study overall: Peripheral blood was acquired at first diagnosis, ahead of any therapy whatsoever. Study-wide points: Most thyroid-expanded clonotypes above 0.001 were also found in blood.

What was amplified from RNA transcripts were TCR beta CDR3 regions. An initial round of RT-PCR targeting the TCR CDR3 relied on the HTBI primer set. TCRdb fed the multiplex PCR reads into MiXCR, producing one record per CDR3 protein. The sample has over 450,000 distinct CDR3 sequences, about an eighth seen once; the top ten hold less than 20%. Those patients with uncontrolled infection, other autoimmune disease, pregnancy or lactation were excluded. Fresh peripheral blood, 7.5 to 10 ml of it, supplied the PBMCs. This TCR derives from a young woman with Graves' hyperthyroidism. Sequenced input: blood. V gene TRBV5-1 combines with J gene TRBJ2-1, with 12 bases aligning to TRBD2. The CDR3 reads CASSQAGTSGFDEQFF. CDR3 DNA: TGCGCCAGCAGCCAGGCCGGGACTAGCGGGTTCGATGAGCAGTTCTTC.